This TCR beta chain was profiled in a study of regulatory T cells in long-lasting Graves disease. In building TCR beta libraries, iRepertoire HTBI primers were used together with Arm-PCR of CDR3 regions. TCRdb re-called the multiplex PCR reads with MiXCR, one entry per CDR3 protein. Here the sample spans around 400,000 distinct CDR3 sequences, 15% being singletons. The time point: newly diagnosed GD, antithyroid drugs for less than 3 months. PBMCs were the source of the RNA used for TCR sequencing. A volume of 8.5 to 10 milliliters of peripheral blood was collected in EDTA tubes. This clonotype was counted between two and nine times. Its antigen is currently unknown. The CDR3 consists of 15 residues. Per the germline V gene, CDR1 is SGDLS and CDR2 is YYNGEE. The V segment lost 3 bases and the J segment 3 bases; nucleotides outside the gene matches: 3. Study-level findings and limits: It is possible that accuracy was reduced by the small size of the sample. The study found TRBV28, TRBJ1-2 and TRBJ2-5 favored in persistent disease.

The sample here was peripheral blood mononuclear cells (PBMCs), taken at new diagnosis, from a patient treated with antithyroid drugs. The sequence was obtained from a female donor with Graves disease. J is TRBJ2-2 and V is TRBV9; 9 positions match TRBD1. The CDR3 DNA reads as TGTGCCAGCAGCGGTGACAGGGGGTACACCGGGGAGCTGTTTTTT. It yields the protein CASSGDRGYTGELFF.